The table lists the clone carrying this T cell receptor beta chain with many counts. TCRdb reprocessed the RT-PCR reads with MiXCR, giving one entry per CDR3 protein. The repertoire consists of fewer than 800,000 distinct CDR3 sequences, with approximately 15% occurring once and the leading ten covering about 3.6%. V was pared by 3 bases and J by 5 bases, with 10 bases between. Germline lookup yields CDR1 SQVTM and CDR2 ANQGSEA. The CDR3 length is 12 residues. This TCR derives from a female donor in good health, serving as a healthy control. J is TRBJ2-5 and V is TRBV29-1; D gene unclear. The sample comprised memory CD4+ T cells from blood. The CDR3, as DNA: TGCAGCGTTGATCTGCTAGGGGAGACCCAGTACTTC. As protein: CSVDLLGETQYF.